This T cell receptor (beta chain) stems from a study of T cells in Graves' hyperthyroidism and ophthalmopathy. The length of the CDR3 is 13 residues. Trimming stripped 4 bases from V and 10 bases from J, with 14 bases between. Germline loops: CDR1 LNHDA, CDR2 SQIVND (reference sequence). Thyroid ultrasound and orbital computed tomography, with clinical symptoms and serum thyroxine and TRAb, informed diagnoses. Amplified TCR beta CDR3 regions came from RNA transcripts. Initially, a first-round RT-PCR of the TCR CDR3 employed the HTBI primer set. Using its own MiXCR run on the multiplex PCR reads, TCRdb lists one record per CDR3 protein. The sample yields about 560,000 distinct CDR3 sequences, around 15% seen once. A few counts support this clonotype.

This rearrangement joins TRBV19 to TRBJ2-1, with D tentatively TRBD1 (5 bases). This clonotype was obtained from a woman aged 18-29 years with Graves' hyperthyroidism. Sequencing input: blood. CDR3 bases: TGTGCCAGTAGTAAGATGGGGCGCGGCGAGCAGTTCTTC. Translating gives CASSKMGRGEQFF. Drawing the rest from reference TRBV19 and TRBJ2-1, the complete variable domain is DGGITQSPKYLFRKEGQNVTLSCEQNLNHDAMYWYRQDPGQGLRLIYYSQIVNDFQKGDIAEGYSVSREKKESFPLTVTSAQKNPTAFYLCASSKMGRGEQFFGPGTRLTVL.